What follows is one T cell receptor (beta chain) and its context. This clone's antigen is unknown. No base qualities exist here, and no much larger clone lies one base off it. The receptor library was made with the immunoSEQ multiplex PCR assay. TCRdb stores this immuneACCESS table with in-frame sequences only. Part of the clones is absent; in the studies checked, under half of the shortfall reflects unresolved V genes, and no reason is known for the rest. The table for this sample lists tens of thousands of clones; about 90% of them were counted only once. The ten largest account for roughly 2.7% of the sample. The data are from a study of T cell changes during pregnancy in multiple sclerosis (dated by TCRdb to between 2019 and 2020). In the study overall: The study looked at changes in the T cell repertoire across pregnancy in women with multiple sclerosis.

The CDR3 spans 15 residues, from the cysteine through the phenylalanine. The sequence is cut down to CDR3 DNA, 45 bases in frame from base 1. V was cut back by 3 bases and J by 3 bases, leaving a gap of 12 bases between them. The germline V gene encodes CDR1 PRHDT and CDR2 FYEKMQ (reference sequence). The rearrangement joined TRBV13 to TRBJ2-1; D gene: possibly TRBD2, on 5 matching bases. Here the sequenced sample was peripheral blood, taken in the second trimester of pregnancy. The receptor's source is a female donor in good health, enrolled as a control in a pregnancy study. Here the CDR3 is given as CASSFRGPSYNEQFF. The DNA sequence reads TGTGCCAGCAGCTTCCGGGGTCCAAGCTACAATGAGCAGTTCTTC.